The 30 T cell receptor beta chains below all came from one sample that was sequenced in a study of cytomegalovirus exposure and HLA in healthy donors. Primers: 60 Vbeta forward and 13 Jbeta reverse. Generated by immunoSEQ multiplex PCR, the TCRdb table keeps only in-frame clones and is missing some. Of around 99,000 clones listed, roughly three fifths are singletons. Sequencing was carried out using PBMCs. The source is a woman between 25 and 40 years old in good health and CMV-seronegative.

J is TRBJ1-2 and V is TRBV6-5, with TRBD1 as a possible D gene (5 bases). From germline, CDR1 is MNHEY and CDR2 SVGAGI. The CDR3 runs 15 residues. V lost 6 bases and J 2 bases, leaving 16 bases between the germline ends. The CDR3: CASSDMTAANYGYTF. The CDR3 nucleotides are TGTGCCAGCAGCGACATGACAGCAGCCAACTATGGCTACACCTTC.

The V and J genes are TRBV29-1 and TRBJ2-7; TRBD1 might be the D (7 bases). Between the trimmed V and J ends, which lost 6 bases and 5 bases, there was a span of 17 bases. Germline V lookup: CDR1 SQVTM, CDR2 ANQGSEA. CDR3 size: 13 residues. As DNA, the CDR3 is TGCAGCGTGGGGGGCCCTACAGGGGACGAGCAGTACTTC. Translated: CSVGGPTGDEQYF.

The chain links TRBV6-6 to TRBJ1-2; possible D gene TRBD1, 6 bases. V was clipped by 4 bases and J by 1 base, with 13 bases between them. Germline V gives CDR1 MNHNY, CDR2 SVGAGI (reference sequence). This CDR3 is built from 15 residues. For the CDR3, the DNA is TGTGCCAGCAGTTCCGGACAGACGATTAACTATGGCTACACCTTC. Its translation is CASSSGQTINYGYTF.

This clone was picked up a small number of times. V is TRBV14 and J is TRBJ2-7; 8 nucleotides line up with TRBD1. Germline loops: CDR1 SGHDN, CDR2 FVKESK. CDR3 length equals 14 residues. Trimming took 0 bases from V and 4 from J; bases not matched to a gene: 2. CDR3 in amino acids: CASSQDTGGYEQYF. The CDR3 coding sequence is TGTGCCAGCAGCCAAGATACAGGGGGGTACGAGCAGTACTTC.

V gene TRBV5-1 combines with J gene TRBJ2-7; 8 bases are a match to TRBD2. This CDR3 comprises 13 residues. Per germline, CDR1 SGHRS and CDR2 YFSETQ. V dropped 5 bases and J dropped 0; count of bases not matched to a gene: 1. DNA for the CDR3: TGCGCCAGCAGAGCGGGGGCCTCCTACGAGCAGTACTTC. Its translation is CASRAGASYEQYF.

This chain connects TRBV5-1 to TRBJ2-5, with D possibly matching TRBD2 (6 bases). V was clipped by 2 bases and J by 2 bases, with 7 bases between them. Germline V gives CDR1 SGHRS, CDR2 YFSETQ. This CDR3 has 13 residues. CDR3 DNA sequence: TGCGCCAGCAGCTTTCGGGAGCAAGAGACCCAGTACTTC. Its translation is CASSFREQETQYF.

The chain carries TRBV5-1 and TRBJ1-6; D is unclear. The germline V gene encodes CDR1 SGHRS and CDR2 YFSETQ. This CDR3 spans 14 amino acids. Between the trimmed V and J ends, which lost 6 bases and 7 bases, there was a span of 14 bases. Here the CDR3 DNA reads TGCGCCAGCACGGTAGGAGAGAGCAATTCACCCCTCCACTTT. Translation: CASTVGESNSPLHF. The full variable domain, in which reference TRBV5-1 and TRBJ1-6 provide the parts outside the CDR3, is KAGVTQTPRYLIKTRGQQVTLSCSPISGHRSVSWYQQTPGQGLQFLFEYFSETQRNKGNFPGRFSGRQFSNSRSEMNVSTLELGDSALYLCASTVGESNSPLHFGNGTRLTVT.

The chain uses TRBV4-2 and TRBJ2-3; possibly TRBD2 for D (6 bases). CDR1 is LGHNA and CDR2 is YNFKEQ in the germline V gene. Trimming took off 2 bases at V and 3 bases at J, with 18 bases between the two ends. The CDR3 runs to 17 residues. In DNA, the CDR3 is TGTGCCAGCAGCCAAATAAGTCTGCTAGCGTCAACAGATACGCAGTATTTT. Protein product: CASSQISLLASTDTQYF.

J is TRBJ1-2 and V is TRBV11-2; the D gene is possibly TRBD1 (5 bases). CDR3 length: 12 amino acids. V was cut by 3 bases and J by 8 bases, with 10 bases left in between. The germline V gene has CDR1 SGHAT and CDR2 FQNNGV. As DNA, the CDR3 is TGTGCCAGCAGCTTCGGACACGGAGGCTACACCTTC. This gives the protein CASSFGHGGYTF.

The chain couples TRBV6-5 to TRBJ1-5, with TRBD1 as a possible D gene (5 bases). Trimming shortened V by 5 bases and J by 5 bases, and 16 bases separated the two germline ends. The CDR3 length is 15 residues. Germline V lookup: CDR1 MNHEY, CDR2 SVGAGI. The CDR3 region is CASSPRTGIHQPQHF. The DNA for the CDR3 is TGTGCCAGCAGTCCGCGCACAGGAATTCATCAGCCCCAGCATTTT.

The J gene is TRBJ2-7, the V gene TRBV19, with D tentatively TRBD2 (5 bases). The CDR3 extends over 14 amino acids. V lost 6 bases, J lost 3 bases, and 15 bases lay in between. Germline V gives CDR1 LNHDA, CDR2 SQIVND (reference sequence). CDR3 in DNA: TGTGCCAGTAGGCGAGGGCCGACCTACTACGAGCAGTACTTC. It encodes CASRRGPTYYEQYF.

CDR3 in amino acids: CASSASAGVEKLFF. For the CDR3, the DNA is TGTGCCAGCAGCGCCTCGGCGGGCGTAGAAAAACTGTTTTTT. This chain links TRBV6-5 with TRBJ1-4, with D hard to call. The CDR3 spans 14 residues. The germline V and J ends were trimmed by 6 bases and 8 bases, with 16 bases remaining between them. The germline gives CDR1 MNHEY, CDR2 SVGAGI.

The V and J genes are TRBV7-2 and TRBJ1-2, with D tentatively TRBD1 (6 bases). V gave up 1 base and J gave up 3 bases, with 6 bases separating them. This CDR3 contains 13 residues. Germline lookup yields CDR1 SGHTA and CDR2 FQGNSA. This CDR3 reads CASSLDRDYGYTF. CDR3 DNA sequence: TGTGCCAGCAGCTTAGACAGGGACTATGGCTACACCTTC.

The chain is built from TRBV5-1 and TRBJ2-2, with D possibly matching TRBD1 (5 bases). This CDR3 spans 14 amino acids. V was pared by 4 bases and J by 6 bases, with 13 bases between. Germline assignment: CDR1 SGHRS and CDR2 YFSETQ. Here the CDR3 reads CASSPTTGPGELFF. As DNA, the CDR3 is TGCGCCAGCAGCCCGACCACAGGTCCCGGGGAGCTGTTTTTT.

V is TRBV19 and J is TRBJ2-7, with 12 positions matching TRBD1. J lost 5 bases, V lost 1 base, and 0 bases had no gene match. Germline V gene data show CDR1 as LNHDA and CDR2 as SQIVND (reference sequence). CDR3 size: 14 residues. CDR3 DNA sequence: TGTGCCAGTAGTATAGGGGACAGGGGGCACGAGCAGTACTTC. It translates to CASSIGDRGHEQYF.

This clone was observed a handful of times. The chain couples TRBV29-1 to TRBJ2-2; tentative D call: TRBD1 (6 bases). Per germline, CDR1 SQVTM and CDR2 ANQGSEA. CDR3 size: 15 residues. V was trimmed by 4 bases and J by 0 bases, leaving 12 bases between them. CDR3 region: CSVVPGASNTGELFF. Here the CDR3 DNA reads TGCAGCGTTGTGCCAGGGGCCTCGAACACCGGGGAGCTGTTTTTT.

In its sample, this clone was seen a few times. DNA for the CDR3: TGTGCCAGCCCCTGTGGGGCGGGAGTCTTTAACACCGGGGAGCTGTTTTTT. This encodes CASPCGAGVFNTGELFF. The J gene is TRBJ2-2, the V gene TRBV27; 7 nucleotides agree with TRBD2. V was clipped by 8 bases and J by 2 bases; unmatched bases: 14. This CDR3 is built from 17 residues. CDR1 is MNHEY and CDR2 is SMNVEV in the germline V gene (reference sequence).

The DNA of the CDR3 is TGCGCCAGCAGCTTGGACCAGATAGGGGAGCTGTTTTTT. Amino acids: CASSLDQIGELFF. The rearrangement joins TRBV5-1 to TRBJ2-2, with D unclear. CDR1 and CDR2 from the germline V gene are SGHRS and YFSETQ. The CDR3 totals 13 residues. The V and J ends lost 0 bases and 8 bases respectively, with 8 bases between them.

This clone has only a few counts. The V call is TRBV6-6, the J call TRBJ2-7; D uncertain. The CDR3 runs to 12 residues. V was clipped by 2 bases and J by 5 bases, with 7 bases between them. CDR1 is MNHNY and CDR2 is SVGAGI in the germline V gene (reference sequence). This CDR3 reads CASSYGRHEQYF. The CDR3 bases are TGTGCCAGCAGTTACGGGCGCCACGAGCAGTACTTC.

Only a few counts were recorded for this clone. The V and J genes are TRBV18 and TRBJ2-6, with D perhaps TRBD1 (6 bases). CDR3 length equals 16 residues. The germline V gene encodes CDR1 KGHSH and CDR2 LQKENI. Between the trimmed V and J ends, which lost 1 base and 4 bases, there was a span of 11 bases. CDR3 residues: CASSPLLGTGANVLTF. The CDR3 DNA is TGTGCCAGCTCACCACTACTGGGGACAGGGGCCAACGTCCTGACTTTC.

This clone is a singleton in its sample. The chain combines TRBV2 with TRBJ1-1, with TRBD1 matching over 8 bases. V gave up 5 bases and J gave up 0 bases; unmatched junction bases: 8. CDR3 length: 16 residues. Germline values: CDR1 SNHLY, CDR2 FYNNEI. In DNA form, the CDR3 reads TGTGCCAGCAGTCCAGGGGGCGGGTCTATGAACACTGAAGCTTTCTTT. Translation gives CASSPGGGSMNTEAFF.

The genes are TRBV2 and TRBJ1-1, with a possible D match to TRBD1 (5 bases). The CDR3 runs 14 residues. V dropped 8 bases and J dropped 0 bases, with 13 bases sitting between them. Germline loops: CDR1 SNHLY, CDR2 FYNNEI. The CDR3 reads CASRRAGMNTEAFF. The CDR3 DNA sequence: TGTGCCAGCCGTAGGGCAGGGATGAACACTGAAGCTTTCTTT. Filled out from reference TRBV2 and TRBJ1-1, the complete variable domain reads EPEVTQTPSHQVTQMGQEVILRCVPISNHLYFYWYRQILGQKVEFLVSFYNNEISEKSEIFDDQFSVERPDGSNFTLKIRSTKLEDSAMYFCASRRAGMNTEAFFGQGTRLTVV.

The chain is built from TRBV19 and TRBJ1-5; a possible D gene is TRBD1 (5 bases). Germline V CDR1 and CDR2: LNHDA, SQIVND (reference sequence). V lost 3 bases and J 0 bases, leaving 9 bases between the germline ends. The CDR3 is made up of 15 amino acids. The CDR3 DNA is TGTGCCAGTAGTATTGGGCAGGGTAGCAATCAGCCCCAGCATTTT. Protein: CASSIGQGSNQPQHF.

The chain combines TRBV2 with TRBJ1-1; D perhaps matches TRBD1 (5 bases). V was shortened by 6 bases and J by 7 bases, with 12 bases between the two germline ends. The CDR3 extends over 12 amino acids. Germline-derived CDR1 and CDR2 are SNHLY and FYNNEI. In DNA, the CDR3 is TGTGCCAGCAGCCAAGGGGCGGTTGAAGCTTTCTTT. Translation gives CASSQGAVEAFF. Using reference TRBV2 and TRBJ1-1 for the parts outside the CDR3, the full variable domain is EPEVTQTPSHQVTQMGQEVILRCVPISNHLYFYWYRQILGQKVEFLVSFYNNEISEKSEIFDDQFSVERPDGSNFTLKIRSTKLEDSAMYFCASSQGAVEAFFGQGTRLTVV.

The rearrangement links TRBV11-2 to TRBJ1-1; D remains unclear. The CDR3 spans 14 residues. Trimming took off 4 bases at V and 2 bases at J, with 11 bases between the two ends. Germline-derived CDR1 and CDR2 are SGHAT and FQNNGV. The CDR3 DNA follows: TGTGCCAGCAGCTCTTGGCCGGGAAACACTGAAGCTTTCTTT. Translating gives CASSSWPGNTEAFF. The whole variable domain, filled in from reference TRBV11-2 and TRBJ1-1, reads EAGVAQSPRYKIIEKRQSVAFWCNPISGHATLYWYQQILGQGPKLLIQFQNNGVVDDSQLPKDRFSAERLKGVDSTLKIQPAKLEDSAVYLCASSSWPGNTEAFFGQGTRLTVV.

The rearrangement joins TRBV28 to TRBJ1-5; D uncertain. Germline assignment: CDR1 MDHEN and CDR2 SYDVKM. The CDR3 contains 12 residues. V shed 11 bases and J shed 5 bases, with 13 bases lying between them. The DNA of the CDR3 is TGTGCCGCGGAGGAGGAAGATCAGCCCCAGCATTTT. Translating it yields CAAEEEDQPQHF. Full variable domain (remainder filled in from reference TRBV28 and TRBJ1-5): DVKVTQSSRYLVKRTGEKVFLECVQDMDHENMFWYRQDPGLGLRLIYFSYDVKMKEKGDIPEGYSVSREKKERFSLILESASTNQTSMYLCAAEEEDQPQHFGDGTRLSIL.

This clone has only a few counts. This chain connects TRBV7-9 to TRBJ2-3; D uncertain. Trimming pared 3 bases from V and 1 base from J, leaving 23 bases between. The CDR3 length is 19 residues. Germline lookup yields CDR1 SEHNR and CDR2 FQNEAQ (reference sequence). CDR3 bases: TGTGCCAGCAGCTTTATTCGGCGGAAGAAAGATTTTGGCACAGATACGCAGTATTTT. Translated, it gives CASSFIRRKKDFGTDTQYF.

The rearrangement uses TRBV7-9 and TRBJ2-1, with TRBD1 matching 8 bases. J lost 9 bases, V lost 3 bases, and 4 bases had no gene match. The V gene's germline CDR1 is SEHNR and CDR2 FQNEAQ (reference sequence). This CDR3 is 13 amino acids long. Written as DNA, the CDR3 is TGTGCCAGCAGCTTGCAGGGGGCGGTTGAGCAGTTCTTC. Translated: CASSLQGAVEQFF. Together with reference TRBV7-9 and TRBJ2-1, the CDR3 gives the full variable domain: DTGVSQNPRHKITKRGQNVTFRCDPISEHNRLYWYRQTLGQGPEFLTYFQNEAQLEKSRLLSDRFSAERPKGSFSTLEIQRTEQGDSAMYLCASSLQGAVEQFFGPGTRLTVL.

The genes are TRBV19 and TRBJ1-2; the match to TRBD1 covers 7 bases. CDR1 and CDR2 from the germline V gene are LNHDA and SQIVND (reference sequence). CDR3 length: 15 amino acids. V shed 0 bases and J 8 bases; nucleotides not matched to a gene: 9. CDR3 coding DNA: TGTGCCAGTAGTATAGATGACAGGGCCGCAGGCGGCTACACCTTC. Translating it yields CASSIDDRAAGGYTF.

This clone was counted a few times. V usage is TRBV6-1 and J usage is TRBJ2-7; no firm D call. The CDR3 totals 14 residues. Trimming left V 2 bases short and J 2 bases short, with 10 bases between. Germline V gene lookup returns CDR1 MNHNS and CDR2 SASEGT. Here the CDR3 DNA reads TGTGCCAGCAGTGAAACCGGTTTTACCTACGAGCAGTACTTC. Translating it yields CASSETGFTYEQYF.